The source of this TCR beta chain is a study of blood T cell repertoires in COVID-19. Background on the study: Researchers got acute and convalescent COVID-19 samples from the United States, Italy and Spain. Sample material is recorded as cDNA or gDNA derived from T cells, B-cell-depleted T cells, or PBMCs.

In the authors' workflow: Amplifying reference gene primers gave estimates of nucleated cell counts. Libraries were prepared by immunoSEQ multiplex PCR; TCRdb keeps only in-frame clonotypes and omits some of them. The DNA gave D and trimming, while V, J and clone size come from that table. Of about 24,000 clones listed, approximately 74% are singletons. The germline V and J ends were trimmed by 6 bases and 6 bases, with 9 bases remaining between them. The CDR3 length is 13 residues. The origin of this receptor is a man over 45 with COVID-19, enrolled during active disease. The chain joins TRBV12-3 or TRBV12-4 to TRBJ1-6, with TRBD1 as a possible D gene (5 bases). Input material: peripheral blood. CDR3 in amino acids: CASSRQLNSPLHF. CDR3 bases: TGTGCCAGCAGCCGACAGCTTAATTCACCCCTCCACTTT.